This TCR beta chain was retrieved from a study of tumor-infiltrating lymphocytes in oesophageal squamous cell carcinoma. TCRdb called the PCR reads again in MiXCR, with one record for every CDR3 protein. The data hold 15,000 to 20,000 distinct CDR3 sequences, with roughly 53% observed a single time. The V gene end was trimmed by 5 bases and the J gene end by 3 bases; junction bases not matched to a gene: 10. The CDR3 has 16 amino acids. CDR1 and CDR2 (germline): SEHNR, FQNEAQ (reference sequence). Sample share makes this clonotype medium-sized (0.01 to 0.1%). Sequencing input: esophageal tumor tissue. The chain recombines TRBV7-9 with TRBJ2-3, with 8 bases identical to TRBD2. The TCR sequence derives from a male donor with esophageal squamous cell carcinoma. CDR3 residues: CASSLRGLGGTDTQYF. CDR3 sequence (DNA): TGTGCCAGCAGCCTTAGGGGACTAGGTGGGACAGATACGCAGTATTTT.